These 32 T cell receptor beta chains share one sample of origin, sequenced in a study of molecular identifiers for immune sequencing clone quantification. TCRdb reprocessed the PCR reads via MiXCR and lists one record per CDR3 protein. In the table there are hundreds of thousands of distinct CDR3 sequences, roughly 27% of which are singletons. Sequencing input: naive CD8+ T cells from blood, with Jurkat cell RNA spiked in. Described subset: FACS-sorted CD8+CD4-CCR7+CD45RA+ naive T cells. Receptors originate from a human donor in good health. Some libraries in this study had Jurkat cell RNA spiked in.

This clonotype has ten or more counts. The chain couples TRBV6-6 to TRBJ1-1; 8 bases are shared with TRBD1. There are 13 residues in the CDR3. Germline CDR1 and CDR2: MNHNY and SVGAGI (reference sequence). The V segment lost 7 bases and the J segment 4 bases; nucleotides outside the gene matches: 5. CDR3 bases: TGTGCCAGCAAGGACAGGGAATTCACTGAAGCTTTCTTT. Protein: CASKDREFTEAFF.

This clonotype was recorded at least ten times. The chain employs TRBV4-3 and TRBJ2-7, with 7 nucleotides matching TRBD1. V shed 0 bases and J 4 bases; nucleotides not matched to a gene: 9. This CDR3 region has 16 residues. Germline-derived CDR1 and CDR2 are LGHNA and YSLEER. Here the CDR3 reads CASSQDRGRGTYEQYF. The CDR3 DNA follows: TGCGCCAGCAGCCAAGATAGGGGCAGGGGGACGTACGAGCAGTACTTC.

The chain joins TRBV5-1 to TRBJ2-7; D gene unclear. CDR1 is SGHRS and CDR2 is YFSETQ in the germline V gene. V was cut by 4 bases and J by 0 bases, with 17 bases left in between. The CDR3 covers 16 residues. CDR3: CASSLGPGSSSYEQYF. For the CDR3, the DNA is TGCGCCAGCAGCCTCGGACCAGGTTCGAGCTCCTACGAGCAGTACTTC.

This clonotype was counted a few times. The chain combines TRBV30 with TRBJ1-1; no clear D. Trimming left V 1 base short and J 4 bases short, with 10 bases between. This CDR3 spans 13 amino acids. The germline CDR1 and CDR2 sequences are GTSNPN and SVGIG (reference sequence). CDR3 nucleotide sequence: TGTGCCTGGAGTGGCTGGGTGAGCACTGAAGCTTTCTTT. Encoded protein: CAWSGWVSTEAFF.

The chain uses TRBV7-9 and TRBJ2-7; D is uncertain. V was shortened by 4 bases and J by 4 bases, with 11 bases between the two germline ends. CDR3 length: 13 residues. CDR1 SEHNR and CDR2 FQNEAQ come from the germline V gene (reference sequence). The CDR3 sequence is CASSSETQYEQYF. CDR3 in DNA: TGTGCCAGCAGCTCCGAGACTCAATACGAGCAGTACTTC.

This clonotype was counted at least ten times. This chain connects TRBV28 to TRBJ2-5; 7 nucleotides align to TRBD2. V was pared by 5 bases and J by 1 base, with 7 bases of the junction left unmatched. Germline V gene lookup returns CDR1 MDHEN and CDR2 SYDVKM. The CDR3 contains 15 residues. The CDR3 sequence: CASSPPASGQETQYF. CDR3 coding DNA: TGTGCCAGCAGTCCCCCGGCTAGCGGCCAAGAGACCCAGTACTTC.

This clonotype was seen at least ten times. The gene calls are TRBV20-1 and TRBJ2-7; TRBD2 might be the D (5 bases). Per the germline V gene, CDR1 is DFQATT and CDR2 is SNEGSKA (reference sequence). The CDR3 is 11 amino acids. V lost 7 bases and J 3 bases, leaving 10 bases between the germline ends. The CDR3 region is CSGLEGYEQYF. The CDR3 coding sequence is TGCAGTGGCCTCGAGGGCTACGAGCAGTACTTC.

Concerning this clonotype: One end of the junction varies from germline; a read error may be responsible. This chain joins TRBV6-2 or TRBV6-3 and TRBJ2-7, with D perhaps being TRBD1 or TRBD2 (5 bases each). Germline assignment: CDR1 MNHEY and CDR2 SVGEGT. This CDR3 has 13 residues. The CDR3, as DNA: TGTGCCAGCAGTTTCGGGACGCACTACGGGCAGTACTTC. The encoded protein is CASSFGTHYGQYF.

The CDR3 is CASSIYSGSRYEQYF. As DNA, the CDR3 is TGTGCCAGCAGTATCTATAGCGGGAGTAGGTACGAGCAGTACTTC. The chain employs TRBV27 and TRBJ2-7; 9 bases align to TRBD2. The germline V gene encodes CDR1 MNHEY and CDR2 SMNVEV (reference sequence). Trimming cost V 5 bases and J 4 bases; bases outside gene matches: 9. The CDR3 is made up of 15 amino acids.

This clonotype has just a few counts. V and J are TRBV19 and TRBJ2-3; D gene uncertain. Germline V gene sequence: CDR1 LNHDA, CDR2 SQIVND (reference sequence). V dropped 3 bases and J dropped 2 bases, with 9 bases sitting between them. The CDR3 has 14 residues. The CDR3 reads CASSMGIYTDTQYF. CDR3 coding DNA: TGTGCCAGTAGTATGGGGATATACACAGATACGCAGTATTTT.

The chain carries TRBV7-6 and TRBJ2-5; perhaps TRBD2 as D (7 bases). Looked up from germline, CDR1 is SGHVS and CDR2 is FNYEAQ. The V and J ends lost 5 bases and 5 bases respectively, with 21 bases between them. This CDR3 region has 16 residues. In DNA, the CDR3 is TGTGCCAGCAGCCCTGTGCGGGAGAGTAGGGGGGAGACCCAGTACTTC. Its protein product is CASSPVRESRGETQYF.

This clonotype occurred a few times. This rearrangement joins TRBV6-5 to TRBJ2-5; 11 positions agree with TRBD1. The CDR3 has 15 residues. CDR1 and CDR2 from the germline V gene are MNHEY and SVGAGI. The J segment lost 2 bases and the V segment lost 5 bases, leaving 4 bases of the junction unmatched. CDR3 amino acids: CASSAGTGGQETQYF. The CDR3 DNA follows: TGTGCCAGCAGTGCCGGGACAGGGGGTCAAGAGACCCAGTACTTC.

This clonotype was seen many times. The V call is TRBV10-2, the J call TRBJ1-5; D not resolved. The CDR3 contains 17 residues. CDR1 and CDR2 from the germline V gene are WSHSY and SAAADI. V shed 0 bases and J shed 7 bases, with 19 bases lying between them. The CDR3 nucleotides read TGCGCCAGCAGTGAGTCCATCCCTCCCCCCTCTTTGCAGCCCCAGCATTTT. As protein: CASSESIPPPSLQPQHF.

The rearrangement uses TRBV12-3 or TRBV12-4 and TRBJ2-2, with TRBD1 identical over 7 bases. This CDR3 contains 16 residues. V was clipped by 5 bases and J by 4 bases; unmatched bases: 10. The CDR3 sequence: CASSLQGVGGTGELFF. As DNA, the CDR3 is TGTGCCAGCAGTCTGCAGGGGGTCGGAGGCACCGGGGAGCTGTTTTTT.

In regard to this clonotype: This clone may be a read error of a much larger clone one base away. The chain is built from TRBV4-1 and TRBJ2-3, with a tentative D call TRBD1 (6 bases). CDR3 length: 16 residues. Germline V gives CDR1 MGHRA, CDR2 YSYEKL. As DNA, the CDR3 is TGCGCCAGCAGCCAAGACTCAGGGGCCTACACAGCTACGCAGTATTTT. This encodes CASSQDSGAYTATQYF.

At least ten counts were recorded for this clonotype. Germline and junction disagree at one end, which may indicate a read error. V is TRBV13 and J is TRBJ2-7; perhaps TRBD2 as D (5 bases). Germline loops: CDR1 PRHDT, CDR2 FYEKMQ (reference sequence). CDR3 length equals 12 residues. CDR3 loop: CASSLGEASSFF. CDR3 nucleotide sequence: TGTGCCAGCAGCTTAGGGGAGGCCAGTAGCTTCTTC.

The rearrangement links TRBV13 to TRBJ1-2; 8 nucleotides match TRBD1. CDR1 and CDR2 from the germline V gene are PRHDT and FYEKMQ (reference sequence). The CDR3 has 13 amino acids. V shed 3 bases and J 8 bases; nucleotides not matched to a gene: 5. CDR3 amino acids: CASSFRTGIGYTF. DNA of the CDR3: TGTGCCAGCAGCTTCCGGACAGGGATAGGCTACACCTTC. Complete variable domain (other parts from reference TRBV13 and TRBJ1-2): AAGVIQSPRHLIKEKRETATLKCYPIPRHDTVYWYQQGPGQDPQFLISFYEKMQSDKGSIPDRFSAQQFSDYHSELNMSSLELGDSALYFCASSFRTGIGYTFGSGTRLTVV.

In this sample, this clonotype turned up once. Germline and junction disagree at one end, which may indicate a read error. The chain carries TRBV6-2 or TRBV6-3 and TRBJ1-1; D is unresolved. CDR3 size: 14 residues. CDR1 is MNHEY, CDR2 SVGEGT, per germline. The CDR3 here is CTSSYSHLNTEAFF. For the CDR3, the DNA is TGTACCAGCAGTTACTCACACCTGAACACTGAAGCTTTCTTT.

This clonotype came up a few times. The chain joins TRBV5-1 to TRBJ2-7; D might be TRBD2 (5 bases). Germline CDR1 and CDR2: SGHRS and YFSETQ. There are 15 residues in the CDR3. V lost 1 base and J 3 bases, leaving 14 bases between the germline ends. CDR3 bases: TGCGCCAGCAGCTTGTTCTCCGGGATGATCTACGAGCAGTACTTC. Its protein is CASSLFSGMIYEQYF.

This clonotype has at least ten counts. This chain joins TRBV9 and TRBJ2-5, with D perhaps being TRBD1 or TRBD2 (5 bases each). Germline CDR1 reads SGDLS; CDR2 reads YYNGEE. The ends were cut back, 0 bases at V and 3 bases at J, with 9 bases in the middle. This CDR3 is built from 14 residues. This CDR3 reads CASSVGGIEETQYF. CDR3 sequence (DNA): TGTGCCAGCAGCGTAGGGGGGATAGAAGAGACCCAGTACTTC.

The chain couples TRBV12-3 or TRBV12-4 to TRBJ1-1; the D is unclear. The CDR3 spans 14 residues. Trimming took 5 bases from V and 11 from J, leaving 21 bases between them. CDR3 region: CASSQLRAAGEAFF. In DNA form, the CDR3 reads TGTGCCAGCAGTCAACTCCGGGCAGCTGGGGAGGCTTTCTTT.

This CDR3 is CSAPRGALRTGELFF. The CDR3 coding sequence is TGCAGTGCTCCTAGGGGGGCGCTTCGTACCGGGGAGCTGTTTTTT. V is TRBV20-1 and J is TRBJ2-2, with D perhaps given as TRBD1 or TRBD2 (6 bases each). V was trimmed by 5 bases and J by 5 bases, leaving 18 bases between them. The CDR3 consists of 15 residues. Germline V gene lookup returns CDR1 DFQATT and CDR2 SNEGSKA (reference sequence).

At least ten counts were recorded for this clonotype. The V call is TRBV6-6, the J call TRBJ2-7, with 7 bases aligning to TRBD1. Germline assignment: CDR1 MNHNY and CDR2 SVGAGI (reference sequence). The V and J ends lost 2 bases and 0 bases, in that order; junction bases with no gene match: 4. The CDR3 extends over 15 amino acids. This CDR3 is CASSYTRDSSYEQYF. The CDR3 DNA follows: TGTGCCAGCAGTTACACCCGGGACAGCTCCTACGAGCAGTACTTC.

The chain has TRBV15 and TRBJ1-1; 7 bases match TRBD1. Germline V lookup: CDR1 LNHNV, CDR2 YYDKDF (reference sequence). The CDR3 spans 14 residues. Trimming took 5 bases from V and 4 from J; bases not matched to a gene: 7. The CDR3 is CATSPGTVSTEAFF. The DNA for the CDR3 is TGTGCCACCAGCCCCGGGACAGTAAGCACTGAAGCTTTCTTT.

This clonotype was picked up many times. This chain connects TRBV5-6 to TRBJ2-7; D could derive from TRBD1 or TRBD2 (5 bases each). The CDR3 consists of 16 residues. Trimming shortened V by 3 bases and J by 2 bases, and 18 bases separated the two germline ends. Germline CDR1 reads SGHDT; CDR2 reads YYEEEE. CDR3 nucleotide sequence: TGTGCCAGCAGCTCCCGACAGCGGTCTCCTACCTACGAGCAGTACTTC. Translated: CASSSRQRSPTYEQYF.

On this clonotype: A single base separates this from a much larger clone, so it may be a read error. The chain joins TRBV4-3 to TRBJ2-7, with TRBD1 as a possible D gene (5 bases). This CDR3 region has 14 residues. Germline-derived CDR1 and CDR2 are LGHNA and YSLEER. CDR3 DNA sequence: TGCGCCAGCGGCCAAGGGTCAGGGCTGGACGAGCAGTACTTC. Translated: CASGQGSGLDEQYF.

About this clonotype: At one end the junction does not follow the germline gene, possibly because of a read error. The chain links TRBV3-1 to TRBJ2-2; 12 bases match TRBD2. The CDR3 runs 18 residues. CDR1 is LGHDT, CDR2 YNNKEL, per germline (reference sequence). The CDR3 here is CASSQGFLAGGPTGELSF. CDR3 nucleotide sequence: TGTGCCAGCAGCCAAGGTTTTCTAGCGGGAGGGCCGACCGGGGAGCTGTCTTTT.

This clonotype was picked up many times. The chain links TRBV12-5 to TRBJ1-1; 10 nucleotides agree with TRBD1. Per the germline V gene, CDR1 is LGHNT and CDR2 is FRNRAP. Trimming at V came to 1 base and at J to 3 bases, leaving 5 bases not matched to a gene. This CDR3 contains 16 residues. The CDR3, as DNA: TGTGCTAGTGGTTTGGGGGACAGGGGAATTTACACTGAAGCTTTCTTT. As protein: CASGLGDRGIYTEAFF.

This clonotype was seen only a few times. The rearrangement uses TRBV12-3 or TRBV12-4 and TRBJ1-5; D is possibly TRBD1 (6 bases). The V and J ends lost 6 bases and 9 bases respectively, with 12 bases between them. CDR3 length: 12 amino acids. CDR3 sequence (DNA): TGTGCCAGCAGCCCCGAGGACAGGCCCCAGCATTTT. This codes for CASSPEDRPQHF.

This clonotype appeared many times. The chain is built from TRBV4-3 and TRBJ1-2; D is unresolved. The CDR3 spans 14 residues. V was clipped by 0 bases and J by 4 bases, with 9 bases between them. Per germline, CDR1 LGHNA and CDR2 YSLEER. CDR3: CASSQDKAGYGYTF. The CDR3 region has the DNA TGCGCCAGCAGCCAAGATAAGGCCGGCTATGGCTACACCTTC.

In the case of this clonotype: It may be a read error: a sequence one base away is much more abundant. V and J are TRBV12-3 or TRBV12-4 and TRBJ2-2; D may be TRBD2 (6 bases). This CDR3 is built from 11 residues. CDR3 sequence: CAQGNTGGLFF. The CDR3 region has the DNA TGTGCTCAGGGCAACACCGGGGGGCTGTTTTTT.

This clonotype was seen many times. V and J are TRBV23-1 and TRBJ2-6, with D unresolved. TRBV23-1 is flagged as an ORF with uncertain function. The CDR3 totals 16 residues. Trimming pared 0 bases from V and 4 bases from J, leaving 10 bases between. DNA of the CDR3: TGCGCCAGCAGTCAATCCCCAAGCCTGGGGGCCAACGTCCTGACTTTC. This codes for CASSQSPSLGANVLTF.